This paragraph covers one TCR beta chain sequence. Antigen: not known. These data are taken from a study of T cells in Graves' hyperthyroidism and ophthalmopathy. Whole-study results and caveats: By a 13 V-J model, ophthalmopathy was set apart from stable hyperthyroidism. Among thyroid clonotypes expanded above 0.001, most also appeared in blood.

CDR3 length equals 13 residues. Germline CDR1 is SGHVS and CDR2 is FNYEAQ. V gave up 2 bases and J gave up 7 bases; unmatched junction bases: 5. Uncontrolled infection, other autoimmune disease, pregnancy or lactation barred patients from enrollment. Orbital computed tomography, thyroid ultrasound, serum thyroxine and TRAb, and clinical symptoms together informed the diagnoses. The investigators amplified TCR beta CDR3 regions from RNA transcripts. A set of HTBI primers served as the primers for a first-round RT-PCR of the TCR CDR3. Each CDR3 protein is one row after TCRdb ran MiXCR on the multiplex PCR reads. The repertoire holds hundreds of thousands of distinct CDR3 sequences, with 45% as singletons.

Sequencing was performed on peripheral blood or thyroid tissue (not recorded which). This clonotype originated in an adult man with Graves' disease, either hyperthyroidism or ophthalmopathy (not recorded which). The chain joins TRBV7-6 to TRBJ2-7; 7 bases line up with TRBD1. The CDR3 reads CASSLYTGVEQYF. CDR3 DNA: TGTGCCAGCAGCTTATATACAGGGGTTGAGCAGTACTTC.